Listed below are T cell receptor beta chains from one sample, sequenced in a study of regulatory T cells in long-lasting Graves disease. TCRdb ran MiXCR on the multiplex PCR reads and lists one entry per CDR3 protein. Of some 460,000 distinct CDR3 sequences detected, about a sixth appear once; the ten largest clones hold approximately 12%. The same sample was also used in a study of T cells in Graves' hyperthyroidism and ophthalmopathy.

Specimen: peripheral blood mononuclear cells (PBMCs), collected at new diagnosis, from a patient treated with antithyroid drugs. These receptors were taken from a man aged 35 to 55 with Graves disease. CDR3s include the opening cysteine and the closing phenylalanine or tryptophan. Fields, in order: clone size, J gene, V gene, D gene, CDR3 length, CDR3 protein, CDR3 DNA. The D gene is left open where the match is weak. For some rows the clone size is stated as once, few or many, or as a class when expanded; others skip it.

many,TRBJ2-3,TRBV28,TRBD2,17,CASSSPVGLEGTDTQYF,TGTGCCAGCAGTTCCCCCGTGGGACTAGAGGGCACAGATACGCAGTATTTT
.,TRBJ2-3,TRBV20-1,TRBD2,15,CSAVEGLALADTQYF,TGCAGTGCGGTAGAGGGACTAGCGCTGGCAGATACGCAGTATTTT
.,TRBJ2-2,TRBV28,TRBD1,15,CASSSGQVGTGELFF,TGTGCCAGCAGTTCCGGACAGGTCGGCACCGGGGAGCTGTTTTTT
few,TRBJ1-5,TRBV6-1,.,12,CASKVANQPQHF,TGTGCCAGCAAAGTGGCTAATCAGCCCCAGCATTTT
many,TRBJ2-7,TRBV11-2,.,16,CASSPSGIQSSYEQYF,TGTGCCAGCAGCCCCTCCGGGATCCAGAGCTCCTACGAGCAGTACTTC
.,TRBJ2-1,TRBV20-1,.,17,CSARDPITSLGDNEQFF,TGCAGTGCTAGAGACCCCATTACTAGCTTGGGTGACAATGAGCAGTTCTTC
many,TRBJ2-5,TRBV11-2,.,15,CASSVRPGQEETQYF,TGTGCCAGCAGCGTCCGGCCGGGCCAAGAAGAGACCCAGTACTTC
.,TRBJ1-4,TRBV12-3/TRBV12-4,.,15,CANSTSGRTNEKLFF,TGTGCCAACAGTACCTCGGGGCGTACTAATGAAAAACTGTTTTTT
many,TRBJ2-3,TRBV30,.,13,CAWTGASRDTQYF,TGTGCCTGGACAGGGGCTTCGAGAGATACGCAGTATTTT
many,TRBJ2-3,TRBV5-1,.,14,CASSFDRYTDTQYF,TGCGCCAGCAGCTTTGACAGGTACACAGATACGCAGTATTTT
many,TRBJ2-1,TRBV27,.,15,CASSLSRVGWDEQFF,TGTGCCAGCAGTTTATCGAGGGTGGGTTGGGATGAGCAGTTCTTC
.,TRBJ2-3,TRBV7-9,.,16,CASSLDPGFHTDTQYF,TGTGCCAGCAGCCTCGATCCAGGATTTCACACAGATACGCAGTATTTT
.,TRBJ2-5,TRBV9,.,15,CASSVAAGREETQYF,TGTGCCAGCAGCGTAGCGGCGGGAAGGGAAGAGACCCAGTACTTC
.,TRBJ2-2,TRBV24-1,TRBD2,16,CATSDFGREGTGELFF,TGTGCCACCAGTGATTTTGGCAGGGAGGGAACCGGGGAGCTGTTTTTT
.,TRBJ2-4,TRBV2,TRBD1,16,CASSLQGTLAKNIQYF,TGTGCCAGCAGTCTACAGGGGACCTTAGCCAAAAACATTCAGTACTTC
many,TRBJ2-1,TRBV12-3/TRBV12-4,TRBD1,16,CASSLGGGTGNNEQFF,TGTGCCAGCAGTTTAGGGGGGGGGACAGGGAACAATGAGCAGTTCTTC
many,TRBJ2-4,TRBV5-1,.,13,CASSLAGASPQYF,TGCGCCAGCAGCTTGGCCGGGGCAAGCCCTCAGTACTTC
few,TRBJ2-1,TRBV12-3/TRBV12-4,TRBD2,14,CASRTSGSHSEQFF,TGTGCCAGCAGGACTAGCGGGAGCCACAGTGAGCAGTTCTTC
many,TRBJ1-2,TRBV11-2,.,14,CASRRPGLDYGYTF,TGTGCCAGCAGACGACCGGGTTTAGACTATGGCTACACCTTC
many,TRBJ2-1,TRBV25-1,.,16,CASSDSRTFSYNEQFF,TGTGCCAGCAGTGATAGTAGGACTTTCTCCTACAATGAGCAGTTCTTC
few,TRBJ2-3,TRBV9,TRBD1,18,CASSVAKSGQGSQDTQYF,TGTGCCAGCAGCGTAGCTAAATCGGGACAGGGAAGTCAAGATACGCAGTATTTT
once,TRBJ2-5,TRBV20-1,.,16,CSARDRDSPFEETQYF,TGCAGTGCTAGAGATCGCGACAGCCCTTTTGAAGAGACCCAGTACTTC
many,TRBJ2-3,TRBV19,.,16,CASSIEGDPSTDTQYF,TGTGCCAGTAGTATAGAGGGGGACCCTAGCACAGATACGCAGTATTTT
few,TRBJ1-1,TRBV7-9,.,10,CASSLVEAFF,TGTGCCAGCAGCTTAGTAGAAGCTTTCTTT
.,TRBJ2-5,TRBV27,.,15,CASSPPGLVAETQYF,TGTGCCAGCAGTCCCCCCGGTTTGGTTGCAGAGACCCAGTACTTC
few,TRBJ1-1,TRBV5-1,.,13,CASSWQGNTEAFF,TGCGCCAGCAGTTGGCAGGGGAACACTGAAGCTTTCTTT
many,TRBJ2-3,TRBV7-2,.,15,CASSLGPGARDTQYF,TGTGCCAGCAGCTTAGGTCCAGGGGCAAGGGATACGCAGTATTTT